What follows describes a single T cell receptor beta chain. Its antigen remains unidentified. 60 Vbeta and 13 Jbeta primers were used in PCR. The data were produced by immunoSEQ multiplex PCR, yet TCRdb's version contains in-frame clones alone and is incomplete. Counted here are some 90,000 clones, around 74% occurring once; the ten biggest clones make up approximately 3%. The V and J ends lost 6 bases and 8 bases, in that order; junction bases with no gene match: 8. Looked up from germline, CDR1 is MNHEY and CDR2 is SMNVEV (reference sequence). The CDR3 runs to 15 residues. The data originate from a study of cytomegalovirus exposure and HLA in healthy donors. Study-level results: Apparent HLA restriction characterized most CMV-associated TCR beta chains in a later analysis. Earlier results showed most TCR beta V segments being productive about 90% or about 30% of the time. As a later analysis showed, a missense DCLRE1C variant was linked to trimming of TCR beta V- and J-genes.

When sampled, the donors appeared nominally healthy, though they likely had unrecorded immune exposures. Sequenced: PBMCs. The receptor comes from a female donor in good health and CMV-seropositive. This chain links TRBV27 with TRBJ2-2, with 11 bases matching TRBD2. The CDR3 spells CASRLAGAFQGELFF. CDR3 DNA: TGTGCCAGCAGACTAGCGGGAGCCTTTCAAGGGGAGCTGTTTTTT.